The 23 T cell receptor beta chains presented below share a single source sample, sequenced in a study of PD-1 blockade in classical Hodgkin lymphoma (dated by TCRdb to the early 2020s). Receptors were amplified or captured by the immunoSEQ multiplex PCR assay. TCRdb's version of the immuneACCESS table is confined to in-frame rearrangements and falls short of the full clone set. An unresolved V gene accounts for under half of the shortfall where checked; the remainder is of unknown origin. The sample includes 9,500 to 13,000 clones, with roughly four fifths observed a single time. The top ten hold nearly 5.5% of the sample. What the time point label conveys for this sample: cycle 2 day 1 (C2D1) of nivolumab. Every trial patient had relapsed following autologous stem cell transplantation, and prior brentuximab vedotin exposure was what differed among cohorts A, B and C. The starting material was peripheral blood mononuclear cells (PBMCs), obtained before the second cycle of nivolumab. The receptors were gathered from a human donor with classical Hodgkin lymphoma.

The chain carries TRBV27 and TRBJ2-2; weak D call: TRBD1 (6 bases). Trimming removed 5 bases at V and 5 bases at J, with 12 bases between. Germline V gene sequence: CDR1 MNHEY, CDR2 SMNVEV (reference sequence). The CDR3 loop spans 14 amino acids. The CDR3 loop is CASSLWTATGELFF. The CDR3 DNA follows: TGTGCCAGCAGTCTGTGGACAGCAACCGGGGAGCTGTTTTTT.

V gene TRBV27 combines with J gene TRBJ1-1; D not certain. The germline V and J ends were trimmed by 2 bases and 0 bases, with 4 bases remaining between them. CDR1 and CDR2 (germline): MNHEY, SMNVEV (reference sequence). The CDR3 has 13 amino acids. CDR3 bases: TGTGCCAGCAGTTTAATGATGAACACTGAAGCTTTCTTT. This encodes CASSLMMNTEAFF.

The chain is built from TRBV9 and TRBJ2-2; 8 bases agree with TRBD2. The CDR3 is 17 amino acids. The germline V gene encodes CDR1 SGDLS and CDR2 YYNGEE. Trimming cost V 4 bases and J 1 base; bases outside gene matches: 9. The CDR3 spells CASSIPELAENTGELFF. As DNA, the CDR3 is TGTGCCAGCAGCATACCCGAACTAGCGGAGAACACCGGGGAGCTGTTTTTT.

This clone was seen only a few times. The chain combines TRBV9 with TRBJ2-5, with unresolved D. CDR3 length: 11 amino acids. Germline V gene lookup returns CDR1 SGDLS and CDR2 YYNGEE. The ends were cut back, 0 bases at V and 5 bases at J, with 2 bases in the middle. The CDR3 nucleotides read TGTGCCAGCAGCGTAGCGGAGACCCAGTACTTC. This encodes CASSVAETQYF.

This clone was counted a single time. This rearrangement joins TRBV15 to TRBJ2-1; 8 bases line up with TRBD1. Germline V gene sequence: CDR1 LNHNV, CDR2 YYDKDF (reference sequence). The V gene end was trimmed by 6 bases and the J gene end by 0 bases; junction bases not matched to a gene: 7. This CDR3 has 16 amino acids. CDR3 sequence (DNA): TGTGCCACCAGTTTCCGGACAGGGAGCTCCTACAATGAGCAGTTCTTC. Translating gives CATSFRTGSSYNEQFF. The entire variable domain, with the rest obtained from reference TRBV15 and TRBJ2-1, is as follows: DAMVIQNPRYQVTQFGKPVTLSCSQTLNHNVMYWYQQKSSQAPKLLFHYYDKDFNNEADTPDNFQSRRPNTSFCFLDIRSPGLGDTAMYLCATSFRTGSSYNEQFFGPGTRLTVL.

A word on this clone: Distinct nucleotide sequences in the sample also encode this CDR3. J is TRBJ2-5 and V is TRBV4-2, with 10 nucleotides matching TRBD2. The CDR3 is made up of 15 amino acids. Looked up from germline, CDR1 is LGHNA and CDR2 is YNFKEQ. The trim removed 0 bases at V and 4 bases at J, leaving 2 bases unmatched. This CDR3 is CASSQEAGGPETQYF. The CDR3 DNA reads as TGTGCCAGCAGCCAAGAAGCGGGGGGGCCAGAGACCCAGTACTTC.

V usage is TRBV9 and J usage is TRBJ2-2; 7 nucleotides match TRBD1. J lost 2 bases, V lost 3 bases, and 13 bases had no gene match. This CDR3 comprises 18 residues. Germline CDR1 SGDLS, CDR2 YYNGEE. This CDR3 reads CASSDGKGALVNTGELFF. CDR3 DNA: TGTGCCAGCAGCGACGGGAAGGGGGCACTGGTAAACACCGGGGAGCTGTTTTTT.

The rearrangement uses TRBV2 and TRBJ2-5; perhaps D is TRBD1 or TRBD2 (6 bases each). The CDR3 length is 11 residues. CDR1 is SNHLY and CDR2 is FYNNEI in the germline V gene. As DNA, the CDR3 is TGTGTGAGGGGGGTAGGGGAGACCCAGTACTTC. Translation gives CVRGVGETQYF.

V is TRBV28 and J is TRBJ2-7; the D gene is possibly TRBD1 (6 bases). Trimming shortened V by 2 bases and J by 4 bases, and 27 bases separated the two germline ends. The CDR3 covers 19 residues. CDR1 is MDHEN and CDR2 is SYDVKM in the germline V gene. CDR3: CASSLSEGRGPGVLYEQYF. In nucleotides, the CDR3 is TGTGCCAGCAGTTTAAGTGAGGGCAGGGGACCCGGGGTCTTATACGAGCAGTACTTC.

The chain links TRBV11-2 to TRBJ1-2, with D maybe TRBD1 (5 bases). Looked up from germline, CDR1 is SGHAT and CDR2 is FQNNGV. Trimming took off 3 bases at V and 5 bases at J, with 10 bases between the two ends. The CDR3 runs 13 residues. The CDR3 spells CASSFDRTYGYTF. CDR3 DNA: TGTGCCAGCAGCTTTGACCGGACATATGGCTACACCTTC. Supplemented by reference TRBV11-2 and TRBJ1-2, the full variable domain reads EAGVAQSPRYKIIEKRQSVAFWCNPISGHATLYWYQQILGQGPKLLIQFQNNGVVDDSQLPKDRFSAERLKGVDSTLKIQPAKLEDSAVYLCASSFDRTYGYTFGSGTRLTVV.

This sequence joins TRBV2 and TRBJ2-5, with D maybe TRBD2 (5 bases). Germline CDR1 reads SNHLY; CDR2 reads FYNNEI. Trimming took 8 bases from V and 5 from J, leaving 15 bases between them. The CDR3 contains 13 residues. The CDR3 is CASQAGSLETQYF. In DNA form, the CDR3 reads TGTGCCAGCCAGGCGGGCAGTCTGGAGACCCAGTACTTC.

In its sample, this clone was seen once. The chain uses TRBV7-2 and TRBJ2-5; 9 bases are shared with TRBD2. There are 16 residues in the CDR3. V was clipped by 2 bases and J by 1 base; unmatched bases: 5. CDR1 and CDR2 from the germline V gene are SGHTA and FQGNSA. CDR3 region: CASSLSASGAQETQYF. The CDR3 DNA is TGTGCCAGCAGCTTATCCGCTAGCGGGGCCCAAGAGACCCAGTACTTC.

This rearrangement joins TRBV30 to TRBJ2-7; D is uncertain. The ends were cut back, 2 bases at V and 6 bases at J, with 14 bases in the middle. CDR1 and CDR2 from the germline V gene are GTSNPN and SVGIG (reference sequence). The CDR3 sequence is 13 residues long. The CDR3 nucleotides are TGTGCCTGGAGTCCGATCTTAGACGGCGAGCAGTACTTC. Encoded protein: CAWSPILDGEQYF.

The chain links TRBV19 to TRBJ2-3, with TRBD2 matching over 7 bases. The CDR3 sequence is 13 residues long. Germline trimming cut 5 bases from V and 6 bases from J; bases unmatched to any gene: 5. Germline CDR1 reads LNHDA; CDR2 reads SQIVND (reference sequence). The CDR3 DNA is TGTGCCAGTAGTTTCACGACTAGCGATACGCAGTATTTT. As protein: CASSFTTSDTQYF.

The CDR3 nucleotides read TGTGCCAGCAGCTTGCAGGGGTCCCGAGGGCCTGAAACTGAAGCTTTCTTT. Its translation is CASSLQGSRGPETEAFF. The chain carries TRBV7-2 and TRBJ1-1; TRBD1 might be the D (6 bases). Germline loops: CDR1 SGHTA, CDR2 FQGNSA. Trimming cost V 3 bases and J 5 bases, with 22 bases left between them. CDR3 length equals 17 residues.

This clone is labeled medium-sized. The identical CDR3 is also encoded by other nucleotide sequences in the sample. This sequence joins TRBV13 and TRBJ1-1; D call uncertain. Germline values: CDR1 PRHDT, CDR2 FYEKMQ (reference sequence). There are 15 residues in the CDR3. V was cut by 5 bases and J by 2 bases, with 15 bases left in between. CDR3 in DNA: TGTGCCAGCAGCAGCGATGGAAAACTTAACACTGAAGCTTTCTTT. Amino acids: CASSSDGKLNTEAFF.

DNA of the CDR3: TGTGCCAGCAGCTTACTAGCGGGAGGAGCCACAGATACGCAGTATTTT. This codes for CASSLLAGGATDTQYF. V usage is TRBV5-8 and J usage is TRBJ2-3; 12 bases agree with TRBD2. Looked up from germline, CDR1 is SGHTS and CDR2 is YDEGEE. This CDR3 is built from 16 residues. The trim removed 2 bases at V and 2 bases at J, leaving 3 bases unmatched. Full variable domain (rest looked up from reference TRBV5-8 and TRBJ2-3): EAGVTQSPTHLIKTRGQQATLRCSPISGHTSVYWYQQALGLGLQFLLWYDEGEERNRGNFPPRFSGRQFPNYSSELNVNALELEDSALYLCASSLLAGGATDTQYFGPGTRLTVL.

The chain couples TRBV15 to TRBJ2-2; no clear D. Trimming stripped 0 bases from V and 3 bases from J, with 8 bases between. CDR1 and CDR2 (germline): LNHNV, YYDKDF (reference sequence). CDR3 size: 15 residues. The CDR3 loop reads CATSRDVRHTGELFF. The CDR3 DNA sequence: TGTGCCACCAGCAGAGATGTCAGACACACCGGGGAGCTGTTTTTT.

V is TRBV18 and J is TRBJ1-3; D is undetermined. The CDR3 is 16 residues long. Trimming removed 1 base at V and 0 bases at J, with 10 bases between. CDR1 and CDR2 from the germline V gene are KGHSH and LQKENI. CDR3 in DNA: TGTGCCAGCTCACCACAAGTCCCGGACTCTGGAAACACCATATATTTT. Its protein is CASSPQVPDSGNTIYF.

J is TRBJ2-7 and V is TRBV29-1; D is possibly TRBD1 (6 bases). Germline CDR1 is SQVTM and CDR2 is ANQGSEA. V lost 3 bases and J 1 base, leaving 10 bases between the germline ends. The CDR3 contains 13 residues. CDR3 loop: CSVETGLSYEQYF. CDR3 coding DNA: TGCAGCGTTGAGACAGGCCTTTCCTACGAGCAGTACTTC.

The chain joins TRBV5-8 to TRBJ1-6; D not certain. This CDR3 region has 13 residues. Germline CDR1 SGHTS, CDR2 YDEGEE. V was clipped by 3 bases and J by 6 bases, with 7 bases between them. The CDR3 is CASSYTANSPLHF. The CDR3 DNA is TGTGCCAGCAGCTATACCGCTAATTCACCCCTCCACTTT. The full variable domain, in which reference TRBV5-8 and TRBJ1-6 provide the parts outside the CDR3, is EAGVTQSPTHLIKTRGQQATLRCSPISGHTSVYWYQQALGLGLQFLLWYDEGEERNRGNFPPRFSGRQFPNYSSELNVNALELEDSALYLCASSYTANSPLHFGNGTRLTVT.

The chain has TRBV5-4 and TRBJ1-6; D unclear. CDR3 length: 17 amino acids. V was clipped by 2 bases and J by 0 bases, with 12 bases between them. The germline gives CDR1 SGHNT, CDR2 YYREEE (reference sequence). CDR3 bases: TGTGCCAGCAGCTTCGGGCTCAGGAGCTCCTATAATTCACCCCTCCACTTT. Its protein is CASSFGLRSSYNSPLHF.

This chain connects TRBV27 to TRBJ2-5; 9 bases map to TRBD1. This CDR3 is 16 amino acids long. CDR1 MNHEY and CDR2 SMNVEV come from the germline V gene (reference sequence). V shed 5 bases and J 0 bases; nucleotides not matched to a gene: 7. Written as DNA, the CDR3 is TGTGCCAGCAGTGCAGGACAGGGGTGGTACCAAGAGACCCAGTACTTC. Protein sequence: CASSAGQGWYQETQYF.